A single T cell receptor beta chain is shown here with its context. What it binds is unknown. Germline V CDR1 and CDR2: SGHTA, FQGNSA. The CDR3 covers 13 residues. Trimming cost V 6 bases and J 13 bases, with 21 bases left between them. This record belongs to a study of T cell repertoires in cytomegalovirus infection. MiXCR, applied by TCRdb to the reads, yields one record per CDR3 protein. The table includes 150,000 or so distinct CDR3 sequences, 20% to 25% detected once. Sample: CD8+ T cells from cultured PBMCs, taken from culture after CMV antigen stimulation. The TCR was taken from a human donor in good health (CMV status not recorded). Some clones in this sample may be carry-over from other donors' samples. The chain joins TRBV7-2 to TRBJ2-5, with D perhaps assigned TRBD1 or TRBD2 (5 bases each). This chain's CDR3 is CASSPRDGGLGYF. Written as DNA, the CDR3 is TGTGCCAGCAGTCCGAGGGACGGAGGTCTAGGGTACTTC.